This T cell receptor (beta chain) derives from a study of cytomegalovirus exposure and HLA in healthy donors. Primers: 60 Vbeta forward and 13 Jbeta reverse. Some clones are missing from TCRdb's copy, which holds only in-frame ones; the method was immunoSEQ multiplex PCR. This sample yields hundreds of thousands of clones, of which more than 75% are seen a single time; around 6% belongs to the top ten. Study-wide results and limits: TCR beta chain V- and J-gene trimming was linked, in a later analysis, to a missense variant in DCLRE1C. Despite most TCR sequences being rare, some public TCRs occurred in many donors. For cytomegalovirus status, the classifier reportedly gave diagnoses with high specificity and sensitivity.

The CDR3 length is 17 residues. This clone came up a few times. Antigen specificity is unknown. V and J are TRBV21-1 and TRBJ2-3; the table's D call, TRBD1, has no DNA check behind it. TRBV21-1 is a pseudogene. The sample comprised PBMCs. The receptor was derived from a man aged 35 to 55 in good health and CMV-seropositive. The CDR3 loop is CASSYGAGTGLRDTQYF. In DNA form, the CDR3 reads TGTGCCAGCAGCTACGGGGCCGGGACAGGGTTAAGAGATACGCAGTATTTT.